The entry below gives a single TCR beta chain sequence along with its context. Its cognate antigen is unknown. The data were obtained in a study of T cell repertoires in aging, cancer and after chemotherapy. Study-level results: In cancer patients, declining TCR diversity with age involved lost richness and lost evenness. Immunological memory after chemotherapy cannot be judged from the repertoire data.

Rearranged V-D-J TRB sequences were amplified with a mixed TRB-A/B primer pool. TCRdb re-derived calls from the multiplex PCR reads in MiXCR, one entry per CDR3 protein. The table includes approximately 4,900 distinct CDR3 sequences, about 21% detected once. Losses at the gene ends were 2 bases for V and 7 bases for J; bases not matched to a gene: 4. The CDR3 length is 13 residues. Germline V gene sequence: CDR1 KGHDR, CDR2 SFDVKD. Amplification of TCR beta used genomic DNA extracted from peripheral blood. The chain carries TRBV24-1 and TRBJ2-7; TRBD1 aligns across 7 bases. The specimen was blood. The sequence derives from a human donor in good health. The donor label of this sample is uncertain. CDR3 loop: CATSDSDRAEQYF. The CDR3 bases are TGTGCCACCAGTGATTCCGACAGGGCTGAGCAGTACTTC.